Following are 17 T cell receptor beta chains from one sample sequenced in a study of blood T cell repertoires in COVID-19. Sequenced by immunoSEQ multiplex PCR; TCRdb stores in-frame clones only, minus some. The sample has nearly 350,000 clones, roughly 90% seen once; the top ten hold around 6.6%. The sequenced sample was peripheral blood. These receptors came from a woman between 65 and 79 years old with COVID-19, enrolled during active disease.

This sequence joins TRBV7-7 and TRBJ2-3; 10 bases match TRBD1. Trimming at V came to 5 bases and at J to 1 base, leaving 6 bases not matched to a gene. Per the germline V gene, CDR1 is SSHAT and CDR2 is FNYEAQ (reference sequence). CDR3 length equals 16 residues. The CDR3 protein is CASSPRTGGGTDTQYF. The DNA for the CDR3 is TGTGCCAGCAGCCCCCGGACAGGGGGGGGCACAGATACGCAGTATTTT.

This rearrangement joins TRBV7-9 to TRBJ2-5, with 7 bases that match TRBD1. J was trimmed by 5 bases and V by 6 bases; bases with no gene match: 12. Germline lookup yields CDR1 SEHNR and CDR2 FQNEAQ (reference sequence). The CDR3 totals 15 residues. The CDR3 protein is CASRSPTGELETQYF. CDR3 nucleotide sequence: TGTGCCAGCAGATCCCCCACAGGGGAGCTGGAGACCCAGTACTTC.

The rearrangement links TRBV30 to TRBJ1-2, with 8 bases fitting TRBD1. There are 13 residues in the CDR3. Germline lookup yields CDR1 GTSNPN and CDR2 SVGIG (reference sequence). The V and J ends lost 4 bases and 1 base, in that order; junction bases with no gene match: 2. CDR3 sequence reads: CAWTQGDNYGYTF. DNA for the CDR3: TGTGCCTGGACACAGGGGGATAACTATGGCTACACCTTC.

V is TRBV20-1 and J is TRBJ2-1, with a possible D match to TRBD2 (5 bases). CDR1 is DFQATT, CDR2 SNEGSKA, per germline (reference sequence). Trimming stripped 7 bases from V and 6 bases from J, with 10 bases between. This CDR3 is built from 11 residues. CDR3 sequence (DNA): TGCAGTGTACTAGTCCCCAATGAGCAGTTCTTC. Residues: CSVLVPNEQFF.

The chain links TRBV10-2 to TRBJ2-2; 10 bases line up with TRBD2. Unmatched junction bases numbered 5, after V lost 4 bases and J lost 6 bases. The CDR3 spans 15 residues. CDR1 and CDR2 (germline): WSHSY, SAAADI. The CDR3: CASSGASGGAGELFF. The DNA for the CDR3 is TGCGCCAGCAGTGGTGCTAGCGGGGGAGCCGGGGAGCTGTTTTTT.

CDR3 DNA sequence: TGTGCCAGTAGTATGATTAAGGGGATGGACTATGGCTACACCTTC. Protein sequence: CASSMIKGMDYGYTF. This chain links TRBV19 with TRBJ1-2; tentative D call: TRBD1 (5 bases). This CDR3 contains 15 residues. Germline CDR1 LNHDA, CDR2 SQIVND (reference sequence). V was trimmed by 3 bases and J by 3 bases, leaving 14 bases between them.

The chain employs TRBV19 and TRBJ1-5; D ambiguous. Trimming pared 0 bases from V and 7 bases from J, leaving 10 bases between. Germline V lookup: CDR1 LNHDA, CDR2 SQIVND (reference sequence). The length of the CDR3 is 14 residues. CDR3: CASSIDGGWQPQHF. CDR3 coding DNA: TGTGCCAGTAGTATAGATGGAGGGTGGCAGCCCCAGCATTTT.

This clone was seen at least ten times. The chain employs TRBV27 and TRBJ2-7, with 9 positions matching TRBD2. The length of the CDR3 is 15 residues. Germline V gives CDR1 MNHEY, CDR2 SMNVEV (reference sequence). The V segment lost 4 bases and the J segment 1 base; nucleotides outside the gene matches: 5. The CDR3 region has the DNA TGTGCCAGCAGTTCTAGCGGGGTGGGATCCTACGAGCAGTACTTC. Protein sequence: CASSSSGVGSYEQYF.

The V gene is TRBV9, the J gene TRBJ1-1, with D hard to call. V lost 3 bases and J 7 bases, leaving 7 bases between the germline ends. CDR3 length: 11 residues. Germline V gene data show CDR1 as SGDLS and CDR2 as YYNGEE. CDR3 in amino acids: CASSAGYEAFF. Written as DNA, the CDR3 is TGTGCCAGCAGCGCAGGATATGAAGCTTTCTTT. Variable domain in full (rest from reference TRBV9 and TRBJ1-1): DSGVTQTPKHLITATGQRVTLRCSPRSGDLSVYWYQQSLDQGLQFLIQYYNGEERAKGNILERFSAQQFPDLHSELNLSSLELGDSALYFCASSAGYEAFFGQGTRLTVV.

The chain couples TRBV7-6 to TRBJ2-2, with 8 bases lining up with TRBD2. V lost 5 bases to trimming and J lost 4 bases; unmatched junction nucleotides: 6. CDR3 length: 15 amino acids. Germline assignment: CDR1 SGHVS and CDR2 FNYEAQ. This chain's CDR3 is CASSPTGGITGELFF. The DNA for the CDR3 is TGTGCCAGCAGCCCTACGGGGGGGATCACCGGGGAGCTGTTTTTT.

In DNA form, the CDR3 reads TGTGCCAGCAGGAAGGGGACAGGGTGTTGGAATCAGCCCCAGCATTTT. The encoded protein is CASRKGTGCWNQPQHF. V gene TRBV25-1 combines with J gene TRBJ1-5, with TRBD1 matching 9 bases. The CDR3 sequence is 16 residues long. With 6 bases clipped from V and 4 bases from J, the junction kept 10 bases outside the gene matches. Germline assignment: CDR1 MGHDK and CDR2 SYGVNS.

There are a few counts of this clone. This rearrangement joins TRBV9 to TRBJ1-2, with TRBD1 matching over 7 bases. This CDR3 spans 14 amino acids. The ends lost 0 bases at V and 5 bases at J; junction bases unmatched: 4. Looked up from germline, CDR1 is SGDLS and CDR2 is YYNGEE. The CDR3 loop is CASSVERGLYGYTF. CDR3 in DNA: TGTGCCAGCAGCGTAGAAAGGGGGCTTTATGGCTACACCTTC.

In this sample, this clone turned up once. V and J are TRBV19 and TRBJ1-5; TRBD1 agrees at 9 bases. Losses at the gene ends were 9 bases for V and 4 bases for J; bases not matched to a gene: 10. This CDR3 comprises 15 residues. CDR1 LNHDA and CDR2 SQIVND come from the germline V gene (reference sequence). The CDR3 coding sequence is TGTGCCAGCCTCGACAGGGGGTTTGGAAATCAGCCCCAGCATTTT. It yields the protein CASLDRGFGNQPQHF.

V usage is TRBV6-5 and J usage is TRBJ1-5, with D perhaps matching TRBD1 (6 bases). V shed 8 bases and J shed 2 bases, with 16 bases lying between them. The CDR3 length is 15 residues. Germline-derived CDR1 and CDR2 are MNHEY and SVGAGI. This chain's CDR3 is CASEWWGPGNQPQHF. DNA of the CDR3: TGTGCCAGCGAGTGGTGGGGGCCGGGCAATCAGCCCCAGCATTTT.

This clone was found a few times. The rearrangement uses TRBV11-3 and TRBJ1-2, with D perhaps matching TRBD1 (5 bases). Germline V gives CDR1 SGHNT, CDR2 YENEEA. The CDR3 runs to 14 residues. V lost 7 bases, J lost 2 bases, and 14 bases lay in between. CDR3 protein: CASTPDSWNYGYTF. For the CDR3, the DNA is TGTGCCAGCACCCCCGACAGTTGGAACTATGGCTACACCTTC.

DNA of the CDR3: TGCGCCAGCAGCCGCGGGACAGGGGGAGGAGAGACCCAGTACTTC. Protein: CASSRGTGGGETQYF. This chain uses TRBV4-3 with TRBJ2-5; 11 bases fit TRBD1. V shed 4 bases and J 4 bases; nucleotides not matched to a gene: 5. CDR1 is LGHNA and CDR2 is YSLEER in the germline V gene. The CDR3 sequence is 15 residues long.

This sequence joins TRBV11-2 and TRBJ2-1; the D gene is possibly TRBD2 (5 bases). The CDR3 consists of 15 residues. Germline-derived CDR1 and CDR2 are SGHAT and FQNNGV. The V and J ends lost 7 bases and 4 bases respectively, with 17 bases between them. The CDR3 reads CASKTLAGDYNEQFF. For the CDR3, the DNA is TGTGCCAGCAAGACTCTAGCCGGCGATTACAATGAGCAGTTCTTC.